A selection of T cell receptor beta chains follows, all from one sample in a study of blood T cell repertoires in COVID-19. Sequenced by immunoSEQ multiplex PCR; TCRdb stores in-frame clones only, minus some. The profile shows roughly 80,000 clones, roughly 87% of them singletons. Specimen: peripheral blood. The receptor source for this set is an elderly man with acute or convalescent COVID-19. Both conserved end residues are part of each CDR3. A D gene is named only where the DNA matches it firmly. Clone size is stated in some rows and not others, as once, few, many or a class when expanded.

j_call: TRBJ1-2; d_call: TRBD1; v_call: TRBV6-6; clone_size: once; cdr3_aa: CASSPTGQGAYGYTF; cdr3_nt: TGTGCCAGCAGTCCGACGGGACAGGGGGCTTATGGCTACACCTTC
j_call: TRBJ1-1; d_call: TRBD1; v_call: TRBV30; clone_size: -; cdr3_aa: CAWSPGQGDGAFF; cdr3_nt: TGTGCCTGGAGTCCGGGACAGGGCGATGGAGCTTTCTTT
j_call: TRBJ2-7; d_call: -; v_call: TRBV10-3; clone_size: -; cdr3_aa: CAITPGVVHEQYF; cdr3_nt: TGTGCCATCACCCCGGGAGTGGTGCACGAGCAGTACTTC
j_call: TRBJ1-4; d_call: TRBD1; v_call: TRBV7-2; clone_size: -; cdr3_aa: CASSLVGQGAVGEKLFF; cdr3_nt: TGTGCCAGCAGCTTAGTGGGACAGGGGGCTGTGGGTGAAAAACTGTTTTTT
j_call: TRBJ1-2; d_call: -; v_call: TRBV28; clone_size: -; cdr3_aa: CASSSTVYGYTF; cdr3_nt: TGTGCCAGCAGTTCGACAGTCTATGGCTACACCTTC
j_call: TRBJ1-3; d_call: TRBD1; v_call: TRBV7-3; clone_size: -; cdr3_aa: CASSAGQLSSGNTIYF; cdr3_nt: TGTGCCAGCAGCGCGGGACAGCTCAGCTCTGGAAACACCATATATTTT
j_call: TRBJ2-3; d_call: TRBD1; v_call: TRBV7-3; clone_size: -; cdr3_aa: CASSSDRGTTDTQYF; cdr3_nt: TGTGCCAGCAGCTCTGACAGGGGCACCACAGATACGCAGTATTTT
j_call: TRBJ2-7; d_call: TRBD2; v_call: TRBV4-2; clone_size: -; cdr3_aa: CASSQDRASGSYEQYF; cdr3_nt: TGTGCCAGCAGCCAAGATCGGGCTAGCGGATCTTACGAGCAGTACTTC
j_call: TRBJ2-1; d_call: TRBD2; v_call: TRBV30; clone_size: -; cdr3_aa: CAWSVAGGPDEQFF; cdr3_nt: TGTGCCTGGAGTGTCGCGGGGGGGCCCGATGAGCAGTTCTTC
j_call: TRBJ2-2; d_call: TRBD2; v_call: TRBV5-1; clone_size: -; cdr3_aa: CASSSGTGLAGGPFGTGELFF; cdr3_nt: TGCGCCAGCAGCTCGGGGACAGGACTAGCGGGGGGGCCATTTGGCACCGGGGAGCTGTTTTTT
j_call: TRBJ2-2; d_call: -; v_call: TRBV10-3; clone_size: -; cdr3_aa: CAISRTENTGELFF; cdr3_nt: TGTGCCATAAGCAGGACAGAGAACACCGGGGAGCTGTTTTTT
j_call: TRBJ1-1; d_call: -; v_call: TRBV4-2; clone_size: -; cdr3_aa: CASSQGTQTDTEAFF; cdr3_nt: TGTGCCAGCAGCCAAGGTACTCAAACTGACACTGAAGCTTTCTTT
j_call: TRBJ1-1; d_call: -; v_call: TRBV4-1; clone_size: -; cdr3_aa: CASSLTDRRNTEAFF; cdr3_nt: TGCGCCAGCAGCCTAACAGACAGGAGGAACACTGAAGCTTTCTTT
j_call: TRBJ1-5; d_call: -; v_call: TRBV6-5; clone_size: -; cdr3_aa: CASTLRDLSNQPQHF; cdr3_nt: TGTGCCAGCACGTTACGGGACTTGAGCAATCAGCCCCAGCATTTT
j_call: TRBJ1-2; d_call: -; v_call: TRBV5-1; clone_size: medium-sized; cdr3_aa: CASSEAGADGYTF; cdr3_nt: TGCGCCAGCAGCGAGGCAGGGGCGGATGGCTACACCTTC
j_call: TRBJ2-7; d_call: -; v_call: TRBV11-3; clone_size: -; cdr3_aa: CASSLSLTYEQYF; cdr3_nt: TGTGCCAGCAGCTTAAGCCTTACCTACGAGCAGTACTTC
j_call: TRBJ1-2; d_call: TRBD1; v_call: TRBV29-1; clone_size: -; cdr3_aa: CSVALGQGSGYTF; cdr3_nt: TGCAGCGTCGCTTTAGGACAGGGTTCTGGCTACACCTTC
j_call: TRBJ2-7; d_call: -; v_call: TRBV20-1; clone_size: once; cdr3_aa: CSASPSGTYEQYF; cdr3_nt: TGCAGTGCTAGTCCTTCAGGGACCTACGAGCAGTACTTC
j_call: TRBJ1-1; d_call: TRBD1; v_call: TRBV7-7; clone_size: -; cdr3_aa: CASSLPTGVSGPIVEAFF; cdr3_nt: TGTGCTAGCAGCTTGCCAACAGGGGTAAGTGGACCCATAGTCGAAGCTTTCTTT
j_call: TRBJ2-7; d_call: TRBD2; v_call: TRBV7-3; clone_size: -; cdr3_aa: CASSPSGGAYEQYF; cdr3_nt: TGTGCCAGCAGCCCTAGCGGGGGGGCCTACGAGCAGTACTTC
j_call: TRBJ2-2; d_call: -; v_call: TRBV3-1/TRBV3-2; clone_size: once; cdr3_aa: CASSSRTVNTGELFF; cdr3_nt: TGTGCCAGCAGCTCGAGGACAGTGAACACCGGGGAGCTGTTTTTT
j_call: TRBJ2-5; d_call: TRBD2; v_call: TRBV18; clone_size: -; cdr3_aa: CASSPAGDHQETQYF; cdr3_nt: TGTGCCAGCTCACCCGCGGGGGACCATCAAGAGACCCAGTACTTC
j_call: TRBJ1-2; d_call: -; v_call: TRBV19; clone_size: -; cdr3_aa: CASSIDRQASGTF; cdr3_nt: TGTGCCAGTAGTATAGATCGGCAGGCCTCAGGCACCTTC
j_call: TRBJ1-4; d_call: -; v_call: TRBV19; clone_size: -; cdr3_aa: CASSRTSGNEKLFF; cdr3_nt: TGTGCCAGCAGCCGGACGTCGGGAAATGAAAAACTGTTTTTT
j_call: TRBJ2-7; d_call: TRBD2; v_call: TRBV5-6; clone_size: -; cdr3_aa: CASGSGGYNEQYF; cdr3_nt: TGTGCCAGCGGTAGCGGGGGGTACAACGAGCAGTACTTC
j_call: TRBJ2-7; d_call: -; v_call: TRBV9; clone_size: -; cdr3_aa: CASSVGQASSYEQYF; cdr3_nt: TGTGCCAGCAGCGTAGGACAGGCTAGCTCCTACGAGCAGTACTTC
j_call: TRBJ2-4; d_call: TRBD1; v_call: TRBV2; clone_size: few; cdr3_aa: CASSARDRVDVGKNIQYF; cdr3_nt: TGTGCCAGCAGTGCAAGGGACAGGGTGGATGTAGGCAAAAACATTCAGTACTTC
j_call: TRBJ2-2; d_call: -; v_call: TRBV7-2; clone_size: -; cdr3_aa: CASSLPTGLAGELFF; cdr3_nt: TGTGCCAGCAGCTTACCCACAGGGTTGGCCGGGGAGCTGTTTTTT
j_call: TRBJ2-5; d_call: -; v_call: TRBV11-2; clone_size: -; cdr3_aa: CASSFGQETQYF; cdr3_nt: TGTGCCAGCAGCTTCGGCCAAGAGACCCAGTACTTC
j_call: TRBJ1-1; d_call: TRBD1; v_call: TRBV10-3; clone_size: -; cdr3_aa: CAISWSRGDTEAFF; cdr3_nt: TGTGCCATCAGTTGGAGCAGGGGGGACACTGAAGCTTTCTTT
j_call: TRBJ2-7; d_call: -; v_call: TRBV5-4; clone_size: -; cdr3_aa: CASSRDNGEQYF; cdr3_nt: TGTGCCAGCAGCCGGGACAACGGGGAGCAGTACTTC
j_call: TRBJ2-1; d_call: TRBD2; v_call: TRBV9; clone_size: -; cdr3_aa: CASSPNSGTSGGAGEQFF; cdr3_nt: TGTGCCAGCAGCCCGAACTCCGGGACTAGCGGGGGGGCTGGTGAGCAGTTCTTC
j_call: TRBJ2-1; d_call: -; v_call: TRBV28; clone_size: -; cdr3_aa: CASSPGDPIPGWEQFF; cdr3_nt: TGTGCCAGCAGCCCAGGGGACCCGATCCCAGGCTGGGAGCAGTTCTTC